This is a list of T cell receptor beta chains from one sample in a study of regulatory T cells in long-lasting Graves disease. TCRdb re-called the multiplex PCR reads with MiXCR, one entry per CDR3 protein. The table lists over 350,000 distinct CDR3 sequences, over 14% of them singletons. A further study also used this sample, focusing on T cells in Graves' hyperthyroidism and ophthalmopathy.

Here the sequenced sample was peripheral blood mononuclear cells (PBMCs), taken at new diagnosis, from a patient treated with antithyroid drugs. The receptor source for this set is a woman in her 40s with Graves disease. The CDR3 runs from the conserved cysteine through the conserved F or W. Each record gives: V gene, J gene, D gene, clone size, CDR3 protein, CDR3 DNA. A D gene is named only where the DNA matches it firmly. Clone sizes are given selectively: once, few, many, or a class where the clone is expanded.

v_gene: TRBV27; j_gene: TRBJ2-7; d_gene: TRBD2; abundance: many; CDR3aa: CASRTGGGEQYF; CDR3nt: TGTGCCAGCAGGACGGGGGGAGGCGAGCAGTACTTC
v_gene: TRBV2; j_gene: TRBJ2-1; d_gene: TRBD2; abundance: many; CDR3aa: CASSGEAGGNEQFF; CDR3nt: TGTGCCAGCAGTGGGGAAGCGGGAGGTAATGAGCAGTTCTTC
v_gene: TRBV2; j_gene: TRBJ2-5; d_gene: NA; abundance: many; CDR3aa: CASSASGAQETQYF; CDR3nt: TGTGCCAGCAGTGCGTCAGGGGCCCAAGAGACCCAGTACTTC
v_gene: TRBV30; j_gene: TRBJ1-1; d_gene: NA; abundance: many; CDR3aa: CAWSVLGGAEAFF; CDR3nt: TGTGCCTGGAGTGTACTTGGGGGGGCGGAAGCTTTCTTT
v_gene: TRBV25-1; j_gene: TRBJ1-1; d_gene: NA; abundance: NA; CDR3aa: CASSELAGPNTEAFF; CDR3nt: TGTGCCAGCAGTGAATTAGCTGGGCCGAACACTGAAGCTTTCTTT
v_gene: TRBV7-6; j_gene: TRBJ2-5; d_gene: TRBD1; abundance: NA; CDR3aa: CASSLTGGTQETQYF; CDR3nt: TGTGCCAGCAGCTTGACAGGGGGCACCCAAGAGACCCAGTACTTC
v_gene: TRBV6-2/TRBV6-3; j_gene: TRBJ1-1; d_gene: NA; abundance: many; CDR3aa: CASSYLGQMNTEAFF; CDR3nt: TGTGCCAGCAGCTACCTCGGACAGATGAACACTGAAGCTTTCTTT
v_gene: TRBV12-3/TRBV12-4; j_gene: TRBJ1-5; d_gene: NA; abundance: many; CDR3aa: CASGDSYNQPQHF; CDR3nt: TGTGCCAGCGGCGACAGTTACAATCAGCCCCAGCATTTT
v_gene: TRBV19; j_gene: TRBJ2-5; d_gene: TRBD2; abundance: once; CDR3aa: CASRMGLAEKETQYF; CDR3nt: TGTGCCAGTCGAATGGGACTAGCGGAAAAAGAGACCCAGTACTTC
v_gene: TRBV2; j_gene: TRBJ2-1; d_gene: TRBD1; abundance: NA; CDR3aa: CASIPGQGGNEQFF; CDR3nt: TGTGCCAGCATCCCGGGACAGGGAGGTAATGAGCAGTTCTTC